This TCR beta chain appears in the sequencing data of a study of OX40 agonist ivuxolimab in advanced cancers. Turning to the study itself: Patients were dosed intravenously with ivuxolimab at 0.01 to 10 mg/kg every 2 weeks.

No patient had autoimmune disease or received systemic immunosuppression. Germline CDR1 LNHDA, CDR2 SQIVND (reference sequence). This CDR3 has 14 residues. Whole-study findings and limits: The study observed clonal expansion of CD4+ and CD8+ blood T cells by week 6 at 0.1 to 3.0 mg/kg.

On this clone: Its antigen is still unknown. The junction departs from the called germline gene at one end, perhaps through a read error.

The method was immunoSEQ multiplex PCR; TCRdb's version includes in-frame clones alone and lacks a portion of them. In the table there are about 83,000 clones, around four fifths of which are singletons. The sequence came from an adult with an advanced solid tumor such as melanoma, head and neck, liver or kidney cancer. The gene calls are TRBV19 and TRBJ1-1; TRBD1 aligns across 7 bases. The source was CD4+ or CD8+ T cells sorted from blood, collected in a trial of the OX40 agonist ivuxolimab. This CDR3 reads CATSPGQKNTEAFF. CDR3 coding DNA: TGTGCCACTAGTCCGGGACAGAAGAACACTGAAGCTTTCTTT.